Described below is a single T cell receptor (beta chain) sequence and its context. Profiling relied on immunoSEQ multiplex PCR, and the TCRdb table lists in-frame clones only, not all of them. This sample has 300,000 to 400,000 clones; around two thirds occur once, and the top ten carry under 13%. The sample belongs to a study of shared clonotypes between healthy human individuals. Germline V lookup: CDR1 MNHNY, CDR2 SVGAGI (reference sequence). This CDR3 has 15 residues. V lost 5 bases, J lost 4 bases, and 3 bases stayed unmatched. The clonotype was recovered from a man aged 30-40 years in good health. This chain joins TRBV6-6 and TRBJ2-1; 12 bases match TRBD2. The sequenced sample consisted of memory CD4+ T cells sorted from blood. Subset denoted: CD45RA-negative fraction. The DNA of the CDR3 is TGTGCCAGCAGTAATCTAGCGGGAGGGTACAATGAGCAGTTCTTC. Translation: CASSNLAGGYNEQFF.